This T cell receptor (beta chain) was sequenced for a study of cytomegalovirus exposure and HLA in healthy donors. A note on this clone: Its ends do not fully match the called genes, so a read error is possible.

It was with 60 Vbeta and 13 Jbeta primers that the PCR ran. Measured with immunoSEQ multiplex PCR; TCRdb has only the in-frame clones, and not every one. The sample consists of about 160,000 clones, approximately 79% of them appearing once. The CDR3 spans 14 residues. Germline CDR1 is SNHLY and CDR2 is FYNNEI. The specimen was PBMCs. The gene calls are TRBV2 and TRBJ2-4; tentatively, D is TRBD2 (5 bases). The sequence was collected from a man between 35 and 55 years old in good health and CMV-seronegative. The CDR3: CASSVGLAQNIQYF. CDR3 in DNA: TGTGCCAGCAGTGTAGGGCTAGCCCAAAACATTCAGTACTTC.